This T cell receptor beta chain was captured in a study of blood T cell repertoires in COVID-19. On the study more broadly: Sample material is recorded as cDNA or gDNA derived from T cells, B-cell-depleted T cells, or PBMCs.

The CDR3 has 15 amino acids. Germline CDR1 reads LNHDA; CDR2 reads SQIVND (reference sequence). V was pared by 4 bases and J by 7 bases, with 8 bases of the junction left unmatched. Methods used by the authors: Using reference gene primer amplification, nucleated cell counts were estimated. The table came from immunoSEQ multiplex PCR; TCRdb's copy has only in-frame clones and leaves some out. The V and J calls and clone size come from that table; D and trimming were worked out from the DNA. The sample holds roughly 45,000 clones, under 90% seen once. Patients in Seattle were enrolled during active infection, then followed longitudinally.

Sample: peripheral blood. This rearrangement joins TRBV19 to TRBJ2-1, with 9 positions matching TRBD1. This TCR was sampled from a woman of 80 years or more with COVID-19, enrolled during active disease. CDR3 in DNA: TGTGCCAGTAGTACCACCGGGACAGGGATGAATGAGCAGTTCTTC. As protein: CASSTTGTGMNEQFF.